This is a list of T cell receptor beta chains from one sample in a study of regulatory T cells in long-lasting Graves disease. TCRdb recomputed calls from the multiplex PCR reads with MiXCR, one row per CDR3 protein. Of a few hundred thousand distinct CDR3 sequences listed, around 21% are singletons. The sequences come from peripheral blood mononuclear cells (PBMCs), collected at new diagnosis, from a patient treated with antithyroid drugs. These receptor sequences come from a female donor with Graves disease. Both conserved end residues are part of each CDR3. The order of the fields is J gene, V gene, clone size, CDR3 length, D gene, CDR3 DNA, CDR3 protein. The D gene is left open where the match is weak. Expanded clones get a size class; other rows say once, few or many, or leave the size out.

j_call: TRBJ2-2; v_call: TRBV4-2; clone_size: few; cdr3_length: 15; d_call: NA; cdr3_nt: TGTGCCAGCAGCCAAGAGCGGGGACACACCGGGGAGCTGTTTTTT; cdr3_aa: CASSQERGHTGELFF
j_call: TRBJ2-1; v_call: TRBV6-5; clone_size: many; cdr3_length: 14; d_call: NA; cdr3_nt: TGTGCCAGCAGTTACTCGATGGCCGCCAATGAGCAGTTCTTC; cdr3_aa: CASSYSMAANEQFF
j_call: TRBJ2-3; v_call: TRBV6-2/TRBV6-3; clone_size: NA; cdr3_length: 13; d_call: TRBD2; cdr3_nt: TGTGCCAGCAGGCGGGGAGGGAAAGATACGCAGTATTTT; cdr3_aa: CASRRGGKDTQYF
j_call: TRBJ2-5; v_call: TRBV2; clone_size: NA; cdr3_length: 15; d_call: TRBD2; cdr3_nt: TGTACCAGCAGTGTTCGGGCTAGCGGCCAGGAGACCCAGTACTTC; cdr3_aa: CTSSVRASGQETQYF
j_call: TRBJ2-3; v_call: TRBV20-1; clone_size: many; cdr3_length: 14; d_call: TRBD2; cdr3_nt: TGCAGTGCTAGCGGGGGGGCGGGCACAGATACGCAGTATTTT; cdr3_aa: CSASGGAGTDTQYF
j_call: TRBJ1-6; v_call: TRBV3-1; clone_size: few; cdr3_length: 14; d_call: NA; cdr3_nt: TGTGCCAGCAGCCAAAGACAGTCCAATTCACCCCTCCACTTT; cdr3_aa: CASSQRQSNSPLHF
j_call: TRBJ2-5; v_call: TRBV29-1; clone_size: NA; cdr3_length: 12; d_call: NA; cdr3_nt: TGCAGCGTTCGACTGTCAGAAGAGACCCAGTACTTC; cdr3_aa: CSVRLSEETQYF
j_call: TRBJ2-7; v_call: TRBV6-2/TRBV6-3; clone_size: many; cdr3_length: 13; d_call: NA; cdr3_nt: TGTGCCAGCAGTCCTCGGGTTTCCTACGAGCAGTACTTC; cdr3_aa: CASSPRVSYEQYF
j_call: TRBJ1-4; v_call: TRBV7-9; clone_size: many; cdr3_length: 14; d_call: NA; cdr3_nt: TGTGCCAGCAGCCCCCCGGGCTTTAATGAAAAACTGTTTTTT; cdr3_aa: CASSPPGFNEKLFF
j_call: TRBJ2-3; v_call: TRBV20-1; clone_size: many; cdr3_length: 14; d_call: TRBD2; cdr3_nt: TGCAGTGCTAGAGAGGCCCTAGCGGGAGTCGCGCAGTATTTT; cdr3_aa: CSAREALAGVAQYF
j_call: TRBJ2-3; v_call: TRBV6-1; clone_size: many; cdr3_length: 13; d_call: TRBD1; cdr3_nt: TGTGCCAGCAGTCCCCGGACAGGGCATACGCAGTATTTT; cdr3_aa: CASSPRTGHTQYF
j_call: TRBJ2-5; v_call: TRBV7-2; clone_size: many; cdr3_length: 14; d_call: NA; cdr3_nt: TGTGCCAGCAGCTTGAGCACAGGCCAAGAGACCCAGTACTTC; cdr3_aa: CASSLSTGQETQYF
j_call: TRBJ2-5; v_call: TRBV6-1; clone_size: many; cdr3_length: 13; d_call: NA; cdr3_nt: TGTGCCAGCAAGAATTCCTTGGAGGAGACCCAGTACTTC; cdr3_aa: CASKNSLEETQYF
j_call: TRBJ2-7; v_call: TRBV28; clone_size: many; cdr3_length: 15; d_call: TRBD1; cdr3_nt: TGTGCCAGCAGAACCCCCCGGGACAGGGTTCACGAGCAGTACTTC; cdr3_aa: CASRTPRDRVHEQYF
j_call: TRBJ2-7; v_call: TRBV5-1; clone_size: many; cdr3_length: 15; d_call: NA; cdr3_nt: TGCGCCAGCAGCTTGGTACATCGGGGACCCTACGAGCAGTACTTC; cdr3_aa: CASSLVHRGPYEQYF
j_call: TRBJ2-6; v_call: TRBV20-1; clone_size: many; cdr3_length: 15; d_call: NA; cdr3_nt: TGCAGTGCACCCCTGGACCGCTCTGGGGCCAACGTCCTGACTTTC; cdr3_aa: CSAPLDRSGANVLTF
j_call: TRBJ2-1; v_call: TRBV7-2; clone_size: medium-sized; cdr3_length: 11; d_call: NA; cdr3_nt: TGTGCCAGCAGCTTAGCCCCTGAGCAGTTCTTC; cdr3_aa: CASSLAPEQFF
j_call: TRBJ2-5; v_call: TRBV15; clone_size: many; cdr3_length: 16; d_call: NA; cdr3_nt: TGTGCCACCAGCAGCCACCCTCGTCCCATTGGGGAGACCCAGTACTTC; cdr3_aa: CATSSHPRPIGETQYF